This TCR beta chain was identified in a study of Tregs in tolerant kidney transplant recipients (dated by TCRdb to about 2019). For the wider study: The transplants used related donors with nonmyeloablative bone marrow transplantation, and mixed chimerism in the human trials was transient. The study applied TCRbeta sequencing to find donor-specific regulatory T cells before combined kidney and bone marrow transplantation and then followed those same cells after transplant.

Genomic DNA was extracted from sorted cells with the QIAGEN DNeasy Blood and Tissue Kit for TCRbeta CDR3 sequencing. High-throughput TCRbeta CDR3 sequencing was carried out commercially through immunoSEQ, with PCR amplification with bias correction and internal controls included. Under the source paper's analysis protocol: Unique productive TCRbeta sequences were defined by CDR3 nucleotide sequence where primers matched, and otherwise by CDR3 amino acid sequence together with Vbeta and Jbeta genes. To correct sorting error, sequences shared between sorted populations at a frequency ratio of 2:1 or less were removed; the rest were assigned to the higher population. A sequence was defined as donor-reactive if the sequence was expanded at least 5-fold in CFSE-low cells compared with unstimulated cells and had a frequency of at least 0.01% in CFSE-low cells. Jensen-Shannon divergence, calculated on the top 100 TCRbeta sequences ranked by frequency, was used to quantify repertoire divergence. When a sample had multiple sequencing runs, each run was corrected for sorting error separately and the runs were then pooled. The table comes from immuneACCESS by way of TCRdb, which keeps in-frame sequences with V and J called. Part of the clones is missing from these tables; in studies checked, under half for an unresolved V gene and the rest for unknown reasons. V and J calls and clone size follow that table, whereas D and trimming were derived from the DNA. This sample's listing comprises some 52,000 clones. The ten largest clones capture approximately 0.81% of the sample.

The study at large found these results: Donor-specific Treg expansion was found to exceed global Treg expansion in tolerant patients, suggesting antigen-driven rather than nonspecific expansion. The most biologically relevant and donor-specific TCRbeta repertoire appeared to be identified by expanding Tregs with activated donor B cells. Because the study included only a small number of patients, the results must be confirmed in larger populations and under other immunosuppression protocols. Although technical replication error seemed to be minimal, the question of biological reproducibility was not addressed directly. Because the PCR primers were changed over time for some patients, nucleotide-level comparison could not be performed across the samples from those patients.

A note on this clone: Which antigen it targets is not known. With the read ending 3 residues before the CDR3 end, the germline J gene is used to fill in that end.

In light of the paper, this sample's time point label describes: blood sample drawn before combined kidney and bone marrow transplant. Thawed PBMCs were FACS-sorted into unstimulated Tregs (CD4+CD25+CD127-), CD4+ non-Tregs (CD4+CD25-), CD4 cells and CD8 cells. The patients were a few recipients of combined kidney and bone marrow transplants from the ITN036ST trial, and samples were available only for these trial subjects. Healthy control blood was separated into PBMCs by Ficoll density gradient and cryopreserved, and patient PBMCs were collected both before and after transplant. CDR1 is given as DFQATT and CDR2 as SNEGSKA, both from the germline V gene (reference sequence). There are 14 amino acids in the CDR3, from cysteine to phenylalanine inclusive. Part of the CDR3 DNA is given, 33 bases translated from base 1. Compared with germline, V lacks 6 bases and J lacks 3 bases; bases without a gene match: 10.

Sequenced here: CD4+ T cells from blood, sampled before the transplant. The rearranged segments are TRBV20-1 and TRBJ1-1, with TRBD1 identical over 7 junction bases. This TCR derives from a human donor who received a combined kidney and bone marrow transplant. The DNA read from the CDR3 is TGCAGTGCAACGACAGGGTTTGGAGACACTGAA. Its coded protein is CSATTGFGDTE. The complete CDR3 protein is CSATTGFGDTEAFF.